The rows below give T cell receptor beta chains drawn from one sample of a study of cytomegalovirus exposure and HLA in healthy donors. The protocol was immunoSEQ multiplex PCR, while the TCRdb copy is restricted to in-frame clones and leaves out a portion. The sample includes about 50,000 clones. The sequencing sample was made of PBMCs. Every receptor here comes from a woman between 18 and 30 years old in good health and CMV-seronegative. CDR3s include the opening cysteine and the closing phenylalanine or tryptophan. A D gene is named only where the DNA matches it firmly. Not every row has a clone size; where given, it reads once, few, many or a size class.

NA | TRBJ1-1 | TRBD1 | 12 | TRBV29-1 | CSVRDRGAEAFF | TGCAGCGTCCGGGACAGGGGGGCTGAAGCTTTCTTT
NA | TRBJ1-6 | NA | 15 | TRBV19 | CASSPRGMRDSPLHF | TGTGCCAGTAGCCCCCGGGGTATGCGGGATTCACCCCTCCACTTT
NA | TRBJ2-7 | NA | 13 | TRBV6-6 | CASGRTALYEQYF | TGTGCCAGTGGGAGGACTGCACTCTACGAGCAGTACTTC
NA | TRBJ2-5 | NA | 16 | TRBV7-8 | CASSSPYVGAEETQYF | TGTGCCAGCAGCTCCCCTTACGTAGGGGCGGAAGAGACCCAGTACTTC
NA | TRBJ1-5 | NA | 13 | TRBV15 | CATSRDRYQPQHF | TGTGCCACCAGCAGAGATAGATATCAGCCCCAGCATTTT
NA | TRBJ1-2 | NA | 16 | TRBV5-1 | CASSLDVGGSNYGYTF | TGCGCCAGCAGCTTGGATGTGGGGGGTTCTAACTATGGCTACACCTTC
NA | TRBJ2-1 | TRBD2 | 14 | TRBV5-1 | CASGRTSGSNEQFF | TGCGCCAGCGGGCGGACTAGCGGCTCCAATGAGCAGTTCTTC
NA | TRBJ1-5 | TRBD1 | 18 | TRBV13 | CASSMTGRRGRGNQPQHF | TGTGCCAGCAGCATGACAGGGAGGAGAGGTCGGGGGAATCAGCCCCAGCATTTT
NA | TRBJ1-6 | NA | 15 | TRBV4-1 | CASSPRQANNSPLHF | TGCGCCAGCAGCCCGAGACAGGCTAATAATTCACCCCTACACTTT
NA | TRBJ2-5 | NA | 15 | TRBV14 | CASSQDSTRRGTQYF | TGTGCCAGCAGCCAGGATAGCACTAGGAGAGGGACCCAGTACTTC
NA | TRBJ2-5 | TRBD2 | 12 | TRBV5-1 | CASSREGETQYF | TGCGCCAGCAGTCGGGAGGGGGAGACCCAGTACTTC
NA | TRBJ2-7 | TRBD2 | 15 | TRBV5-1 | CASSLVSGSAYEQYF | TGCGCCAGCAGCTTGGTCAGCGGGAGCGCCTACGAGCAGTACTTC
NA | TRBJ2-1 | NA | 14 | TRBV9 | CASSVRVEANEQFF | TGTGCCAGCAGCGTCCGTGTTGAGGCCAATGAGCAGTTCTTC
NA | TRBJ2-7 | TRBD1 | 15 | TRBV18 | CASSPGGQGPYEQYF | TGTGCCAGCTCACCTGGGGGACAGGGCCCATACGAGCAGTACTTC
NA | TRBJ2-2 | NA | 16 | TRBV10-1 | CASSRTYGTSTGELFF | TGCGCCAGCAGCAGAACATACGGGACTTCAACCGGGGAGCTGTTTTTT
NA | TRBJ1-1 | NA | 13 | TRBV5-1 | CASKRDLNTEAFF | TGCGCCAGCAAGCGAGACTTGAACACTGAAGCTTTCTTT
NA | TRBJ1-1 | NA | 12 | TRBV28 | CASSSQNTEAFF | TGTGCCAGCAGTTCCCAGAACACTGAAGCTTTCTTT
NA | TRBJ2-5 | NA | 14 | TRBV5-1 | CASSPPMHQETQYF | TGCGCCAGCAGCCCACCTATGCACCAAGAGACCCAGTACTTC
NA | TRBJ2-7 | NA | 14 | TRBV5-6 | CASSLGGIWYEQYF | TGTGCCAGCAGCTTGGGAGGGATCTGGTACGAGCAGTACTTC
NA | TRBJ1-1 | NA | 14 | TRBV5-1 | CASSLQGRGAEAFF | TGCGCCAGCAGCTTACAGGGAAGAGGCGCTGAAGCTTTCTTT
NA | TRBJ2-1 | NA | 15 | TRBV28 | CASSLGRDSYNEQFF | TGTGCCAGCAGTTTAGGCAGGGACTCCTACAATGAGCAGTTCTTC
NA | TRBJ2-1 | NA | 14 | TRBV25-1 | CASSRPGSINEQFF | TGTGCCAGCAGTCGTCCAGGGTCGATTAATGAGCAGTTCTTC
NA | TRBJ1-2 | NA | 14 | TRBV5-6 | CASSLAGGSAGYTF | TGTGCCAGCAGCTTGGCCGGGGGGTCGGCCGGCTACACCTTC
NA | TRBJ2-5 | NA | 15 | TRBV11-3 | CASSSPLRDQETQYF | TGTGCCAGCAGCTCCCCCCTACGGGACCAAGAGACCCAGTACTTC
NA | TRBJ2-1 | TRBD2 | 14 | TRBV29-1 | CSVETRGVPIEQFF | TGCAGCGTTGAGACGCGGGGGGTTCCCATTGAGCAGTTCTTC
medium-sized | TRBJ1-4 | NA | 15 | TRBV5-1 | CASTTGGITNEKLFF | TGCGCCAGTACGACAGGAGGAATCACTAATGAAAAACTGTTTTTT
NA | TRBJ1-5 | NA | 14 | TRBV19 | CASIGDSRNQPQHF | TGTGCCAGTATAGGAGACAGCCGCAATCAGCCCCAGCATTTT
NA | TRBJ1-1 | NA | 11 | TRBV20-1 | CSASRVTEAFF | TGCAGTGCTAGCAGGGTCACTGAAGCTTTCTTT
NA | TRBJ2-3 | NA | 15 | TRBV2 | CASSGDAGFTDTQYF | TGTGCCAGCAGTGGGGATGCGGGGTTCACAGATACGCAGTATTTT
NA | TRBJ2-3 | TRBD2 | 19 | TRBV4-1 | CASSQPTSGRAYFKDTQYF | TGCGCCAGCAGCCAACCGACTAGCGGGAGGGCATACTTTAAGGATACGCAGTATTTT
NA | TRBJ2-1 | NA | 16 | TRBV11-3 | CASSPTAGGGPNEQFF | TGTGCCAGCAGCCCGACGGCCGGGGGTGGACCTAATGAGCAGTTCTTC
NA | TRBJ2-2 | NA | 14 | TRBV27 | CASRGREITGELFF | TGTGCCAGCAGGGGTAGGGAGATTACCGGGGAGCTGTTTTTT
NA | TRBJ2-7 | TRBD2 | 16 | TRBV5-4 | CASSSGLAGLTYEQYF | TGTGCCAGCAGCTCTGGACTAGCGGGGCTGACCTACGAGCAGTACTTC
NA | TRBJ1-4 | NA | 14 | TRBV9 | CASSVGLLNEKLFF | TGTGCCAGCAGCGTAGGACTTCTTAATGAAAAACTGTTTTTT
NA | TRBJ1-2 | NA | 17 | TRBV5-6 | CASSSRDNHFSRGGYTF | TGTGCCAGCAGCTCCCGGGACAACCACTTCTCTCGGGGTGGCTACACCTTC
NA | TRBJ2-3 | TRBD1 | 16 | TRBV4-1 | CASSLGQGRLTDTQYF | TGCGCCAGCAGCCTCGGACAGGGCAGGTTAACAGATACGCAGTATTTT
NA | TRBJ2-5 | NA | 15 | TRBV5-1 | CASSLWGGARETQYF | TGCGCCAGCAGCTTGTGGGGGGGCGCGCGGGAGACCCAGTACTTC
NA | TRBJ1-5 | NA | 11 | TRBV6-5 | CASSHNQPQHF | TGTGCCAGCAGTCACAATCAGCCCCAGCATTTT
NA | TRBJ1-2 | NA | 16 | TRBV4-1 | CASSHPSAGWGYGYTF | TGCGCCAGCAGCCACCCCTCCGCGGGGTGGGGCTATGGCTACACCTTC
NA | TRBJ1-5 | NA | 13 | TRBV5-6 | CASSFGRDQPQHF | TGTGCCAGCAGCTTCGGCAGGGATCAGCCCCAGCATTTT
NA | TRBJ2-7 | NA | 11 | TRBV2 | CASRENYEQYF | TGTGCCAGCCGGGAAAACTACGAGCAGTACTTC
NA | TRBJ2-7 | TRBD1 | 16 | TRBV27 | CASNKGPGQGTYEQYF | TGTGCCAGCAATAAAGGTCCTGGACAGGGAACTTATGAGCAGTACTTC
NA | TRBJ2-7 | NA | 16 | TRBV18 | CASSPPGARAPYEQYF | TGTGCCAGCTCACCACCGGGGGCCAGGGCGCCCTACGAGCAGTACTTC
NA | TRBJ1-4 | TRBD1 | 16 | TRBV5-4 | CASSSGSGTGDEKLFF | TGTGCCAGCAGCTCGGGTAGCGGGACAGGGGACGAAAAACTGTTTTTT
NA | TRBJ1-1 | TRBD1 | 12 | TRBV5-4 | CASSLENRDRAF | TGTGCCAGCAGCTTGGAAAACCGGGACAGGGCTTTT
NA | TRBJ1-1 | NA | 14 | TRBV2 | CASTPVLSEAEAFF | TGTGCCAGCACTCCCGTTCTCTCGGAGGCTGAAGCTTTCTTT
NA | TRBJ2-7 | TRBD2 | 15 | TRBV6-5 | CASSYSSGGAYEQYF | TGTGCCAGCAGTTACTCTAGCGGGGGGGCCTACGAGCAGTACTTC
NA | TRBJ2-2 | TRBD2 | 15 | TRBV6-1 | CASSEWGGTTGELFF | TGTGCCAGCAGTGAATGGGGGGGGACCACCGGGGAGCTGTTTTTT
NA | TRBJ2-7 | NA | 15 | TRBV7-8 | CASSLAIGQSYEQYF | TGTGCCAGCAGCTTAGCGATAGGACAGAGCTACGAGCAGTACTTC
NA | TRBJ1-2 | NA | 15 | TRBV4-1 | CASSLPLSRLYGYTF | TGCGCCAGCAGCCTACCCCTTAGCAGACTCTATGGCTACACCTTC
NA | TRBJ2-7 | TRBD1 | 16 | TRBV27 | CASSSGTGGYSYEQYF | TGTGCCAGCAGCTCCGGGACAGGGGGCTACTCCTACGAGCAGTACTTC
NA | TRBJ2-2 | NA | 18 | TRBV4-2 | CASSQDWRRGGRTGELFF | TGTGCCAGCAGCCAAGATTGGCGCAGGGGCGGTAGGACCGGGGAGCTGTTTTTT
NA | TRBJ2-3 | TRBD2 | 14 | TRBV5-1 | CASSLTSGVDTQYF | TGCGCCAGCAGCTTGACTAGCGGGGTGGATACGCAGTATTTT